A single count supports the clone carrying this TCR beta chain. The sample is drawn from a study of blood T cell repertoires in COVID-19. Study-wide context: Samples of COVID-19 (acute and convalescent) were obtained from the United States, Italy and Spain. In each case, the material was cDNA or gDNA derived from T cells, B-cell-depleted T cells, or PBMCs.

This CDR3 comprises 15 residues. The ends were cut back, 0 bases at V and 2 bases at J, with 10 bases in the middle. The V gene's germline CDR1 is SGHKS and CDR2 YYEKEE (reference sequence). Produced via immunoSEQ multiplex PCR; TCRdb's table is partial and in-frame only. The sample records around 190,000 clones, roughly four fifths being singletons. The Seattle patients, enrolled during active infection, were followed longitudinally. The sequence derives from a woman in her sixties or seventies with COVID-19, enrolled during active disease. Source material: peripheral blood. V gene TRBV5-5 combines with J gene TRBJ2-3, with D maybe TRBD2 (6 bases). The CDR3 nucleotides read TGTGCCAGCAGCTTGGTTAGCGGAATCACAGATACGCAGTATTTT. Its protein is CASSLVSGITDTQYF.